The 27 T cell receptor beta chains in this list originate from one sample, sequenced in a study of T cells in localized non-small cell lung cancer. Clones were sequenced by immunoSEQ multiplex PCR, and TCRdb holds only the in-frame ones, with some missing. The sample lists about 59,000 clones, approximately 90% occurring once. Sample: peripheral blood, taken before any cancer treatment. Receptors originate from a man aged 40-75 years with stage I squamous cell lung carcinoma.

The chain is built from TRBV5-8 and TRBJ1-5; 8 nucleotides match TRBD1. J lost 7 bases, V lost 4 bases, and 7 bases had no gene match. Germline CDR1 and CDR2: SGHTS and YDEGEE. This CDR3 is 14 amino acids long. CDR3 DNA: TGTGCCAGCAGCCGAGGACAGGGAGGACAGCCCCAGCATTTT. As protein: CASSRGQGGQPQHF.

The chain carries TRBV11-1 and TRBJ2-1, with D hard to call. This CDR3 has 13 residues. Trimming removed 3 bases at V and 9 bases at J, with 12 bases between. Germline-derived CDR1 and CDR2 are SGHAT and FQDESV (reference sequence). The CDR3 is CASSLKLQAEQFF. Written as DNA, the CDR3 is TGTGCCAGCAGCTTGAAGCTGCAGGCTGAGCAGTTCTTC. Looking up the rest from reference TRBV11-1 and TRBJ2-1 gives the full variable domain: EAEVAQSPRYKITEKSQAVAFWCDPISGHATLYWYRQILGQGPELLVQFQDESVVDDSQLPKDRFSAERLKGVDSTLKIQPAELGDSAMYLCASSLKLQAEQFFGPGTRLTVL.

The CDR3, as DNA: TGTGCCAGTAGTAGCACCGGGACTAGCGGCTACGAGCAGTACTTC. Its protein is CASSSTGTSGYEQYF. V gene TRBV19 combines with J gene TRBJ2-7; 11 positions agree with TRBD2. The CDR3 totals 15 residues. Germline-derived CDR1 and CDR2 are LNHDA and SQIVND (reference sequence). After removal of 4 bases from V and 3 bases from J, the junction contained 5 bases not matched to a gene.

The genes are TRBV19 and TRBJ2-2; no clear D gene. The CDR3 totals 14 residues. In germline, CDR1 is LNHDA, CDR2 SQIVND (reference sequence). The V gene lost 3 bases and the J gene lost 2 bases, with 7 bases spanning the gap. The CDR3 spells CASSISQNTGELFF. DNA for the CDR3: TGTGCCAGTAGTATTTCCCAAAACACCGGGGAGCTGTTTTTT.

Within the sample, this clone is medium-sized (0.01 to 0.1%). The V gene is TRBV15, the J gene TRBJ2-3; 10 nucleotides match TRBD2. The length of the CDR3 is 15 residues. The V gene's germline CDR1 is LNHNV and CDR2 YYDKDF (reference sequence). J gave up 4 bases and V 4 bases, and 5 bases lay outside the gene matches. The CDR3 loop reads CATSNPSGSSDTQYF. The CDR3, as DNA: TGTGCCACCAGCAATCCTAGCGGGAGCTCAGATACGCAGTATTTT.

The gene calls are TRBV30 and TRBJ1-5; 7 bases align to TRBD1. Germline CDR1 GTSNPN, CDR2 SVGIG (reference sequence). Losses at the gene ends were 7 bases for V and 7 bases for J; bases not matched to a gene: 10. The CDR3 has 13 amino acids. The CDR3 loop reads CAFSQGGGQPQHF. In DNA form, the CDR3 reads TGTGCCTTCTCCCAGGGGGGAGGGCAGCCCCAGCATTTT. Supplemented by reference TRBV30 and TRBJ1-5, the full variable domain reads SQTIHQWPATLVQPVGSPLSLECTVEGTSNPNLYWYRQAAGRGLQLLFYSVGIGQISSEVPQNLSASRPQDRQFILSSKKLLLSDSGFYLCAFSQGGGQPQHFGDGTRLSIL.

Here the CDR3 DNA reads TGTGCCAGCAGATCCCAGGGGGACTACACCTTC. Translated, it gives CASRSQGDYTF. The gene calls are TRBV5-6 and TRBJ1-2; the match to TRBD1 covers 7 bases. Trimming cost V 5 bases and J 10 bases; bases outside gene matches: 5. Looked up from germline, CDR1 is SGHDT and CDR2 is YYEEEE. This CDR3 is built from 11 residues. Full variable domain (missing parts from reference TRBV5-6 and TRBJ1-2): DAGVTQSPTHLIKTRGQQVTLRCSPKSGHDTVSWYQQALGQGPQFIFQYYEEEERQRGNFPDRFSGHQFPNYSSELNVNALLLGDSALYLCASRSQGDYTFGSGTRLTVV.

V gene TRBV5-4 combines with J gene TRBJ2-1; 10 nucleotides line up with TRBD2. Germline V lookup: CDR1 SGHNT, CDR2 YYREEE (reference sequence). The CDR3 is made up of 14 amino acids. Trimming at V came to 5 bases and at J to 7 bases, leaving 6 bases not matched to a gene. CDR3 bases: TGTGCCAGCAGATCCACTAGCGGGATGAATGAGCAGTTCTTC. The encoded protein is CASRSTSGMNEQFF.

CDR3 loop: CASSTDRDYGYTF. CDR3 in DNA: TGTGCCAGCAGTACCGACAGGGACTATGGCTACACCTTC. This chain links TRBV6-5 with TRBJ1-2; 7 bases match TRBD1. This CDR3 contains 13 residues. Germline V CDR1 and CDR2: MNHEY, SVGAGI. V lost 5 bases, J lost 3 bases, and 3 bases stayed unmatched.

Note on this clone: Compared with germline, one end of the junction differs, possibly owing to a read error. This sequence joins TRBV7-7 and TRBJ2-3; a weak D match, TRBD1 (6 bases). The CDR3 is 13 residues long. CDR1 is SSHAT and CDR2 is FNYEAQ in the germline V gene (reference sequence). CDR3 coding DNA: TGTGCTAGCAGCTTGGACAGACAAGATACGCAGTATTTT. It is translated as CASSLDRQDTQYF.

The chain combines TRBV28 with TRBJ2-1; perhaps TRBD2 as D (5 bases). Germline CDR1 and CDR2: MDHEN and SYDVKM. The CDR3 consists of 14 residues. V gave up 8 bases and J gave up 0 bases, with 11 bases separating them. CDR3 residues: CASREGSSYNEQFF. CDR3 in DNA: TGTGCCAGCCGAGAGGGAAGCTCCTACAATGAGCAGTTCTTC. Drawing the rest from reference TRBV28 and TRBJ2-1, the complete variable domain is DVKVTQSSRYLVKRTGEKVFLECVQDMDHENMFWYRQDPGLGLRLIYFSYDVKMKEKGDIPEGYSVSREKKERFSLILESASTNQTSMYLCASREGSSYNEQFFGPGTRLTVL.

This clone was counted between two and nine times. V usage is TRBV4-3 and J usage is TRBJ2-1; TRBD2 aligns across 11 bases. The CDR3 runs to 19 residues. V gave up 4 bases and J gave up 8 bases; unmatched junction bases: 19. Germline V CDR1 and CDR2: LGHNA, YSLEER. The CDR3 bases are TGCGCCAGCAGCCTGGAGACTAGCGGGACAGCCCTAAATGTTTATGAGCAGTTCTTC. As protein: CASSLETSGTALNVYEQFF.

The chain carries TRBV28 and TRBJ2-5; TRBD1 matches 10 bases. This CDR3 region has 16 residues. Germline trimming cut 7 bases from V and 3 bases from J; bases unmatched to any gene: 11. The germline V gene has CDR1 MDHEN and CDR2 SYDVKM. The CDR3 DNA reads as TGTGCCAGCAATCCCTCCCCGGGACAGGGGAAAGAGACCCAGTACTTC. Its protein is CASNPSPGQGKETQYF.

The chain recombines TRBV4-3 with TRBJ2-2, with 8 bases lining up with TRBD1. This CDR3 contains 15 residues. Trimming at V came to 5 bases and at J to 1 base, leaving 3 bases not matched to a gene. The germline gives CDR1 LGHNA, CDR2 YSLEER. The CDR3 DNA reads TGCGCCAGCAGCGGAGACAGGGGGAACACCGGGGAGCTGTTTTTT. It yields the protein CASSGDRGNTGELFF.

The chain couples TRBV5-1 to TRBJ1-4; D is perhaps TRBD1 (6 bases). CDR1 is SGHRS, CDR2 YFSETQ, per germline. The CDR3 loop spans 16 amino acids. V was shortened by 0 bases and J by 2 bases, with 11 bases between the two germline ends. CDR3 in amino acids: CASSLAEGGTNEKLFF. The CDR3 DNA sequence: TGCGCCAGCAGCTTGGCCGAGGGGGGCACTAATGAAAAACTGTTTTTT.

The J gene is TRBJ1-5, the V gene TRBV5-4; 7 positions agree with TRBD1. Germline V gives CDR1 SGHNT, CDR2 YYREEE (reference sequence). The V segment lost 4 bases and the J segment 3 bases; nucleotides outside the gene matches: 10. This CDR3 has 16 residues. The CDR3: CASSKGNRGLNQPQHF. The CDR3 DNA reads TGTGCCAGCAGCAAGGGGAACAGGGGCCTCAATCAGCCCCAGCATTTT.

The chain joins TRBV30 to TRBJ2-1, with 7 nucleotides matching TRBD1. V lost 0 bases to trimming and J lost 4 bases; unmatched junction nucleotides: 6. CDR1 GTSNPN and CDR2 SVGIG come from the germline V gene (reference sequence). The CDR3 length is 15 residues. Here the CDR3 reads CAWSVVGGRYNEQFF. DNA for the CDR3: TGTGCCTGGAGTGTAGTAGGGGGCAGATACAATGAGCAGTTCTTC.

The V call is TRBV28, the J call TRBJ2-3, with D maybe TRBD1 (5 bases). Germline loops: CDR1 MDHEN, CDR2 SYDVKM. Trimming left V 3 bases short and J 4 bases short, with 11 bases between. The CDR3 contains 14 residues. Here the CDR3 DNA reads TGTGCCAGCAGTTTTTCTGGGGCCGCAGATACGCAGTATTTT. It specifies CASSFSGAADTQYF.

This clone was picked up one time. The chain carries TRBV10-3 and TRBJ1-4; TRBD1 agrees at 7 bases. Germline V gene sequence: CDR1 ENHRY, CDR2 SYGVKD. Trimming took 10 bases from V and 8 from J; bases not matched to a gene: 13. This CDR3 has 14 amino acids. CDR3 DNA: TGTGCCACCCGAATGACAGGGACGGAAGAAAAACTGTTTTTT. It codes for CATRMTGTEEKLFF.

V gene TRBV30 combines with J gene TRBJ2-3; a weak D match, TRBD1 (5 bases). In germline, CDR1 is GTSNPN, CDR2 SVGIG (reference sequence). V dropped 5 bases and J dropped 10 bases, with 10 bases sitting between them. There are 10 residues in the CDR3. CDR3 region: CAWGQGSQYF. The CDR3, as DNA: TGTGCCTGGGGCCAGGGATCGCAGTATTTT.

The rearrangement uses TRBV10-2 and TRBJ2-2; no definite D call. In germline, CDR1 is WSHSY, CDR2 SAAADI. The length of the CDR3 is 9 residues. Trimming stripped 11 bases from V and 3 bases from J, with 1 base between. CDR3 residues: CAYTGELFF. CDR3 nucleotide sequence: TGCGCCTACACCGGGGAGCTGTTTTTT.

The chain is built from TRBV19 and TRBJ2-6; 9 bases fit TRBD1. The CDR3 has 17 residues. Germline V gene lookup returns CDR1 LNHDA and CDR2 SQIVND (reference sequence). V trimming: 6 bases; J trimming: 4 bases; junction bases outside the gene matches: 10. CDR3 loop: CASRGTGNVRGANVLTF. CDR3 coding DNA: TGTGCCAGTAGAGGGACAGGGAACGTTCGAGGGGCCAACGTCCTGACTTTC.

A single count supports this clone. The J gene is TRBJ2-5, the V gene TRBV30; the D gene is possibly TRBD1 (6 bases). This CDR3 comprises 14 residues. Germline CDR1 GTSNPN, CDR2 SVGIG (reference sequence). V was cut by 1 base and J by 0 bases, with 9 bases left in between. The CDR3 DNA reads TGTGCCTGGAGTGGGGACACCCACCAAGAGACCCAGTACTTC. As protein: CAWSGDTHQETQYF.

This clone turned up a few times. The chain combines TRBV7-9 with TRBJ2-1, with 7 bases aligning to TRBD2. After removal of 8 bases from V and 4 bases from J, the junction contained 8 bases not matched to a gene. Looked up from germline, CDR1 is SEHNR and CDR2 is FQNEAQ (reference sequence). This CDR3 has 14 amino acids. This CDR3 is CASDRSGVYNEQFF. The CDR3 nucleotides are TGTGCCAGCGATCGCAGCGGGGTTTACAATGAGCAGTTCTTC.

The V gene is TRBV28, the J gene TRBJ2-7; 7 bases fit TRBD1. J gave up 6 bases and V 5 bases, and 10 bases lay outside the gene matches. This CDR3 contains 14 residues. Germline lookup yields CDR1 MDHEN and CDR2 SYDVKM. The CDR3 bases are TGTGCCAGCAGTCCCCCCCAACAGGGGTCCGAGCAGTACTTC. Translating it yields CASSPPQQGSEQYF.

The genes are TRBV6-1 and TRBJ2-5; D might be TRBD1 (6 bases). The DNA end lines up better with TRBJ2-7; the J call may be wrong. This CDR3 is built from 14 residues. The germline V gene has CDR1 MNHNS and CDR2 SASEGT. CDR3 DNA: TGTGCCAGCAGCGGACAGCTGAGCTCCTACGAGCAGTACTTC. This encodes CASSGQLSSYEQYF.

This sequence joins TRBV10-3 and TRBJ2-1, with TRBD2 matching 13 bases. V shed 5 bases and J 7 bases; nucleotides not matched to a gene: 17. This CDR3 spans 19 amino acids. Germline V CDR1 and CDR2: ENHRY, SYGVKD. The CDR3 bases are TGTGCCATCAGTATTCCAACTAGCGGGAGGGCCATCATTTCTAATGAGCAGTTCTTC. This encodes CAISIPTSGRAIISNEQFF.